The T cell receptor beta chain under discussion was sequenced for a study of prognosis after radiotherapy for stage I lung cancer. Study background: Squamous cell carcinoma tumors occurred in seven patients, adenocarcinoma in around eleven. Study findings and constraints: In patients who developed distant metastases, Shannon entropy measured after stereotactic body radiation therapy was lower, and baseline Shannon entropy was not associated with metastases. It was not determined whether the expanded TCR clones were tumor-specific.

Every member of the patient group was node-negative on CT and PET/CT (none had prior chemotherapy, radiotherapy or other malignancies). Concerning this clonotype itself: Antigen unknown.

Per germline, CDR1 SGHNT and CDR2 YYREEE (reference sequence). CDR3 length equals 15 residues. J gave up 6 bases and V 4 bases, and 11 bases lay outside the gene matches. The TCR beta CDR3 region was amplified from genomic DNA, with two rounds of multiplex PCR being used for the amplification. It was primers specific to each TRBV and TRBJ gene that first-round PCR used. Via MiXCR, TCRdb re-called the multiplex PCR reads, giving one row per CDR3 protein. The data contain about 36,000 distinct CDR3 sequences, less than 35% of them singletons. This TCR was sampled from a donor aged 50 or older with non-small cell lung cancer. The rearrangement joins TRBV5-4 to TRBJ2-7; 9 bases are a match to TRBD1. Sample: PBMCs, taken before or after stereotactic body radiation therapy (not recorded which). CDR3 region: CASSPGTGKNLEQYF. The CDR3, as DNA: TGTGCCAGCAGCCCGGGGACAGGGAAAAATCTCGAGCAGTACTTC.